The rows below give T cell receptor beta chains drawn from one sample of a study of tumor and adjacent non-tumor tissue in lung cancer. TCRdb reprocessed the multiplex PCR reads with MiXCR, giving one entry per CDR3 protein. Altogether some 80,000 distinct CDR3 sequences are present, around 77% being singletons, with the ten largest covering roughly 9%. Sequencing was carried out using lung tumor tissue. Receptors were obtained from a woman aged 40 to 49 with non-small cell lung cancer. Each CDR3 is given with its conserved first and last residue. Not all rows give a size; the values are once, few, many and, for expanded clones, a class.

size,V,J,CDR3
-,TRBV5-4,TRBJ2-7,CASCTGTGIGEQYF
-,TRBV6-5,TRBJ2-3,CASIYSQTGADMQYF
once,TRBV20-1,TRBJ1-6,CSARDGDRGSSPFHF
many,TRBV6-1,TRBJ1-2,CASSATGLLYGYTF
-,TRBV11-3,TRBJ1-6,CACNHGENSYLHF
-,TRBV29-1,TRBJ2-7,CSTACTNGKRAYEQYF
-,TRBV5-1,TRBJ1-3,CACSFRTGDNTIYF
-,TRBV12-3/TRBV12-4,TRBJ2-5,CASSFDGVQETQCF
many,TRBV6-1,TRBJ2-6,CASSLNSGANVLTF
-,TRBV11-2,TRBJ2-5,CASSRSTSGRETHYF
many,TRBV29-1,TRBJ2-7,CSVSTGQGYEQYF
many,TRBV28,TRBJ2-3,CASREGVVVDTQYF
-,TRBV6-5,TRBJ1-6,CASRAGTYNSPLHF
-,TRBV10-3,TRBJ2-1,CAISVFPADNEQFF
-,TRBV11-1,TRBJ2-1,CANSLHKGWDQFF
-,TRBV11-2,TRBJ2-7,CASNPLGGQGYYGQYF
few,TRBV11-3,TRBJ2-1,CASSLQVSQLAGSNEQFF
-,TRBV10-2,TRBJ1-5,CASSEFGNRPQHF
-,TRBV6-6,TRBJ1-2,CASSLTVGDGYTF
few,TRBV11-2,TRBJ2-7,CVGSHPGTSGYEQNF
once,TRBV6-2/TRBV6-3,TRBJ2-2,CASRLVGYNTGELFF
-,TRBV29-1,TRBJ2-5,CSVVVVQETQYF
many,TRBV6-5,TRBJ2-1,CASRPTSGAYNEQFF
once,TRBV11-2,TRBJ2-1,CASSSDRLALDNVQFF
once,TRBV6-6,TRBJ1-2,CASSSLNSGGRDGYTF
-,TRBV5-4,TRBJ2-2,CASSLGGSGELFF
-,TRBV18,TRBJ2-4,CASSPPGPEGIQYF
-,TRBV7-8,TRBJ2-5,CANSLSVAGEETQYF
-,TRBV5-1,TRBJ2-7,CARSRTPGGHEQYF
many,TRBV28,TRBJ1-3,CASTPTGTGLLAQGNTIYF
-,TRBV11-2,TRBJ2-3,CPRRLSGGSTDTQYF
-,TRBV5-4,TRBJ1-4,CAGSLLAGGSEILFF
-,TRBV6-2/TRBV6-3,TRBJ2-7,CASSTEAMELSYEQDF
-,TRBV18,TRBJ1-4,CATSESVSTNEKLFF
-,TRBV11-2,TRBJ2-7,CASSIRDKGQAVF
many,TRBV29-1,TRBJ1-1,CSVATKNTEAFF
once,TRBV29-1,TRBJ2-1,CSTNSGVMGQFF
once,TRBV7-9,TRBJ2-1,CASSLVLSGDLYIEQFF
-,TRBV11-2,TRBJ2-1,CASSLGGAEYNEQFF
-,TRBV24-1,TRBJ2-7,CATSLGMAGYKQYF
-,TRBV5-5,TRBJ1-1,CASSDRDRELMFTEAFF
few,TRBV5-1,TRBJ2-1,CASSFRPGTYNEQFF
once,TRBV30,TRBJ2-2,CTWSGTDTGELFF
once,TRBV11-1,TRBJ2-1,CVSSSWVVDYHEQFF
many,TRBV6-8,TRBJ2-4,CASSTEGAQNIQYF
-,TRBV11-1,TRBJ1-2,CASSLGQSADGYTF
-,TRBV6-1,TRBJ1-5,CASSTRTGDGNQPQHF
-,TRBV30,TRBJ1-2,CAWSPSGVRDYTF
-,TRBV29-1,TRBJ2-7,CSVARTSVKRAYEQYF
-,TRBV7-9,TRBJ2-1,CTSKGQGAGNEQFF
-,TRBV10-2,TRBJ2-7,CASSRLAGVRAYEHYF